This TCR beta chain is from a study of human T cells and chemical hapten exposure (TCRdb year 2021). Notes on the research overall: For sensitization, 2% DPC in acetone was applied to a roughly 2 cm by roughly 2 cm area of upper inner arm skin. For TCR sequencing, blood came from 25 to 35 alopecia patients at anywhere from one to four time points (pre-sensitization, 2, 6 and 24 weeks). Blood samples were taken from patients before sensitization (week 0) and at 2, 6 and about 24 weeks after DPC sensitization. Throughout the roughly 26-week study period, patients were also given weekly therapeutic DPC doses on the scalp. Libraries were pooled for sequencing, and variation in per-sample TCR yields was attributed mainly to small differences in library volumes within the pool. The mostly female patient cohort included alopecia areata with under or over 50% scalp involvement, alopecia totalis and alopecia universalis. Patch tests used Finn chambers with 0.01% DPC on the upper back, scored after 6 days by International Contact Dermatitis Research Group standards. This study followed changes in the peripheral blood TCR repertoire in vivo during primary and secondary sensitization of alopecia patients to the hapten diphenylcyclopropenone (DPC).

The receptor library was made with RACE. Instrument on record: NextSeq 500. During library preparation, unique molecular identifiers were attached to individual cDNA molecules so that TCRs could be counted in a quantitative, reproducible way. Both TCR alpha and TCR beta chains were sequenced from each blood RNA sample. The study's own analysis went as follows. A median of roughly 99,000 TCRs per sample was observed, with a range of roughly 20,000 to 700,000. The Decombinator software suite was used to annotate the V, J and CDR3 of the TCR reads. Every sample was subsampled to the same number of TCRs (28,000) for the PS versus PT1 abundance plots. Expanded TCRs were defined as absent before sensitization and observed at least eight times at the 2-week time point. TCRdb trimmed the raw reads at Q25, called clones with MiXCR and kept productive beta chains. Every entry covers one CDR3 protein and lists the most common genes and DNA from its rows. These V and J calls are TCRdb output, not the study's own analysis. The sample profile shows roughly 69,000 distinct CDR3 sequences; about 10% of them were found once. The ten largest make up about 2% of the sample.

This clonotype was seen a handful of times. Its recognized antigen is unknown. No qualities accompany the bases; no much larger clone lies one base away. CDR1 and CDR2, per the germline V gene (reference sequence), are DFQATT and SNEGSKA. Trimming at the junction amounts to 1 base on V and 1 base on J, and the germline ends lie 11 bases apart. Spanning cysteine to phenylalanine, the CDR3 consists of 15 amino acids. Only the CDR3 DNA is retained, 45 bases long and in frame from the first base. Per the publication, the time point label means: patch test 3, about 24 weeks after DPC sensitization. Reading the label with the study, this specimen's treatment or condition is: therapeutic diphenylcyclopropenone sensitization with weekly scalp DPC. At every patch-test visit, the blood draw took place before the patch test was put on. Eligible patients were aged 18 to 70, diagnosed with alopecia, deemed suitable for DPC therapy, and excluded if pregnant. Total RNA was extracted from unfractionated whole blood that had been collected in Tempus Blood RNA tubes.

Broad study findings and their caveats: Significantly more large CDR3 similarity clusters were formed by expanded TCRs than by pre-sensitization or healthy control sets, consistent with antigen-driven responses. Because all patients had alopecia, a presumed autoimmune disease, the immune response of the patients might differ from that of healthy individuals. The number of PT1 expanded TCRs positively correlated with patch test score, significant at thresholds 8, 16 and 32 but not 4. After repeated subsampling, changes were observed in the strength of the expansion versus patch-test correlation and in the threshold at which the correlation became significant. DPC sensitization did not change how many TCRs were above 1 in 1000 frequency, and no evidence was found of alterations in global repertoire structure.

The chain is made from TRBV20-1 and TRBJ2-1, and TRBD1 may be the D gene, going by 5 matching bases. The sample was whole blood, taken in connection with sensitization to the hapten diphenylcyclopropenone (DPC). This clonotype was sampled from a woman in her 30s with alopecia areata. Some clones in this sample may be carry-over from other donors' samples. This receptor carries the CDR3 CSARVLGPSYNEQFF. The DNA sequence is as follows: TGCAGTGCTAGAGTTCTGGGGCCATCCTACAATGAGCAGTTCTTC.